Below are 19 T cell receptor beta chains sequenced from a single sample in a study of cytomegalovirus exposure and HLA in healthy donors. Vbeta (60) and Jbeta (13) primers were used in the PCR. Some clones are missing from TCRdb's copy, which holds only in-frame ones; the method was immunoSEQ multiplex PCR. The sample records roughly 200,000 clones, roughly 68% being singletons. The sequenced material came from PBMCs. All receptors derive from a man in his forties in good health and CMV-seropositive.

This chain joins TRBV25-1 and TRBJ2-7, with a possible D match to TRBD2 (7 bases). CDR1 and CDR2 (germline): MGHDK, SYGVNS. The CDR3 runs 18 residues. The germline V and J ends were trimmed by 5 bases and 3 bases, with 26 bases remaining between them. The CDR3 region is CASSPPGGRRIKGYEQYF. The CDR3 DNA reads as TGTGCCAGCAGTCCGCCCGGGGGGCGACGTATCAAGGGCTACGAGCAGTACTTC.

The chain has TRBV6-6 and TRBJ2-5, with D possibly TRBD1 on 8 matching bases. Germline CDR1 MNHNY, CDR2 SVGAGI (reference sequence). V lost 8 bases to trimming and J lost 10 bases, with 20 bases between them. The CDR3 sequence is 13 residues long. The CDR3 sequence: CASGEGTGTFQYF. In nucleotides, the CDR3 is TGTGCCAGCGGGGAGGGGACAGGAACTTTCCAGTACTTC.

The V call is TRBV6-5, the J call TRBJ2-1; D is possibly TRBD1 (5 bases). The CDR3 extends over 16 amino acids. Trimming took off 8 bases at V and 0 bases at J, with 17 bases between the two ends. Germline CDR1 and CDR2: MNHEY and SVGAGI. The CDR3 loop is CASRSGPTSSYNEQFF. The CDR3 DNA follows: TGTGCCAGCCGTTCAGGGCCGACAAGCTCCTACAATGAGCAGTTCTTC.

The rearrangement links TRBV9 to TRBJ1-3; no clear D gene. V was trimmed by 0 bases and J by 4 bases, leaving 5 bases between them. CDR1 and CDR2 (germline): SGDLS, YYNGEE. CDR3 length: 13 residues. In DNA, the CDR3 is TGTGCCAGCAGCGTAGTCGAGGGAAACACCATATATTTT. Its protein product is CASSVVEGNTIYF.

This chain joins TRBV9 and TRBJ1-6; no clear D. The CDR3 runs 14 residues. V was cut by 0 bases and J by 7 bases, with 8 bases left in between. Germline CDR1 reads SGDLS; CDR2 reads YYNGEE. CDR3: CASSVVDINSPLHF. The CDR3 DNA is TGTGCCAGCAGCGTAGTAGACATCAATTCACCCCTCCACTTT.

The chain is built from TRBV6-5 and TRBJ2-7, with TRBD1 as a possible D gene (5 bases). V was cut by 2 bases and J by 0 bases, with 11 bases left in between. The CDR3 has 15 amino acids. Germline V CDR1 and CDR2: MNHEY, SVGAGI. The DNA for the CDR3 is TGTGCCAGCAGTTACAGGGGTATCGGCTCCTACGAGCAGTACTTC. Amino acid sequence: CASSYRGIGSYEQYF.

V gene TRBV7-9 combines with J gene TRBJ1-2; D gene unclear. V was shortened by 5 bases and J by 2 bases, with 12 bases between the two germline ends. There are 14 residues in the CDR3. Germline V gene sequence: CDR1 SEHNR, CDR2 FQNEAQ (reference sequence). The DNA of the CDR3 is TGTGCCAGCAGCCCGAGGGAGGAGAACTATGGCTACACCTTC. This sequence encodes CASSPREENYGYTF.

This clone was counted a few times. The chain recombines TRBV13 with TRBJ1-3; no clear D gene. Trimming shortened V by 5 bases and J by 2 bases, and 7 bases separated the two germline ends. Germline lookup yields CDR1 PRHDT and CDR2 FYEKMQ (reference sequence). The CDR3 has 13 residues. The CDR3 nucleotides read TGTGCCAGCAGCCGCCTAACTGGAAACACCATATATTTT. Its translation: CASSRLTGNTIYF.

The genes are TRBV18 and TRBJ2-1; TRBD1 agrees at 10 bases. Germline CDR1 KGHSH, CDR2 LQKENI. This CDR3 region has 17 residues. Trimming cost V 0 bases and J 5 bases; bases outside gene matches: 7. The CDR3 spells CASSPPVGTGVNNEQFF. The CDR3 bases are TGTGCCAGCTCACCACCGGTAGGGACAGGGGTAAACAATGAGCAGTTCTTC. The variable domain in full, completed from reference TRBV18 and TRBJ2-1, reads NAGVMQNPRHLVRRRGQEARLRCSPMKGHSHVYWYRQLPEEGLKFMVYLQKENIIDESGMPKERFSAEFPKEGPSILRIQQVVRGDSAAYFCASSPPVGTGVNNEQFFGPGTRLTVL.

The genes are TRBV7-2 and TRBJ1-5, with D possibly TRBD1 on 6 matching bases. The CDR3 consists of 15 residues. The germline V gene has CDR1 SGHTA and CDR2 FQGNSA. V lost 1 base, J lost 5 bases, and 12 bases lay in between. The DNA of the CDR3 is TGTGCCAGCAGCTTAGGATCAGGGGATCATCAGCCCCAGCATTTT. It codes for CASSLGSGDHQPQHF.

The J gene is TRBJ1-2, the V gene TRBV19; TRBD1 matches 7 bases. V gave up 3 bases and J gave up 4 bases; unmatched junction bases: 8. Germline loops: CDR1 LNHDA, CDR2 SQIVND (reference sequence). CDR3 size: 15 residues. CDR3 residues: CASSIDEGDSYGYTF. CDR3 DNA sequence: TGTGCCAGTAGTATTGATGAAGGGGACAGCTATGGCTACACCTTC.

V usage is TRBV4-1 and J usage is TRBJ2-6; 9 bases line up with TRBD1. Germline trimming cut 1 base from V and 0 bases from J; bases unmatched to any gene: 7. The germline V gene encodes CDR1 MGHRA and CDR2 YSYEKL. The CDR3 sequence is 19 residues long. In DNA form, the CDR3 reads TGCGCCAGCAGCCAAGTACAGGGGGCTCCCCGCTCTGGGGCCAACGTCCTGACTTTC. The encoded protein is CASSQVQGAPRSGANVLTF.

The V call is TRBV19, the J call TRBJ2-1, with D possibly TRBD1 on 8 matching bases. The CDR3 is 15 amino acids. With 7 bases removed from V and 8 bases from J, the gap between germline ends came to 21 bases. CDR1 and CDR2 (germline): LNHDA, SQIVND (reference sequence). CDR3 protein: CASTTQGGARDEQFF. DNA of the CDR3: TGTGCCAGTACTACACAGGGGGGGGCCAGGGATGAGCAGTTCTTC.

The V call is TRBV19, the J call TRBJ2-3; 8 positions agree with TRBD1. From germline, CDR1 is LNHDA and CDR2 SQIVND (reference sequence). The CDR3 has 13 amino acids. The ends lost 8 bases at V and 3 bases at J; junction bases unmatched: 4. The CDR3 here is CASRTGLTDTQYF. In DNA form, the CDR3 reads TGTGCCAGTCGGACAGGGCTTACAGATACGCAGTATTTT.

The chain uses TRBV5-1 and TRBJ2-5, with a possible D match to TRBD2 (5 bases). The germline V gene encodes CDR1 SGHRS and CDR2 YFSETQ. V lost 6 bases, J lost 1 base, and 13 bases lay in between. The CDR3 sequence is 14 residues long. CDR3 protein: CASNGKEPQETQYF. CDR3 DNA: TGCGCCAGCAACGGGAAGGAGCCCCAAGAGACCCAGTACTTC.

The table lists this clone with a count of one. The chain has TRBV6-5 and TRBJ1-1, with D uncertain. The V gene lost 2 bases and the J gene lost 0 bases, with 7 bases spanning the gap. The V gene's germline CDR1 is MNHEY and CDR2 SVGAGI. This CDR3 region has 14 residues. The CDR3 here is CASSYRSMNTEAFF. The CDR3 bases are TGTGCCAGCAGTTACCGTAGCATGAACACTGAAGCTTTCTTT.

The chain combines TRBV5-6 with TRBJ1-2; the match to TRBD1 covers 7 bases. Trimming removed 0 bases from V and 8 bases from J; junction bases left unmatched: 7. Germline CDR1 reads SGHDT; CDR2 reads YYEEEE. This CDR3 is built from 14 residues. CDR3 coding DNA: TGTGCCAGCAGCTTGGAGGACAGGCGGTCCGGCTACACCTTC. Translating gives CASSLEDRRSGYTF.

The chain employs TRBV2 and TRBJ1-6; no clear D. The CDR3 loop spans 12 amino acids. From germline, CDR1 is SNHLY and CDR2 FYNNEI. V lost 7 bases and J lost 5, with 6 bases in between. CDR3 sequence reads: CASKTDNSPLHF. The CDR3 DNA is TGTGCCAGCAAAACAGATAATTCACCCCTCCACTTT.

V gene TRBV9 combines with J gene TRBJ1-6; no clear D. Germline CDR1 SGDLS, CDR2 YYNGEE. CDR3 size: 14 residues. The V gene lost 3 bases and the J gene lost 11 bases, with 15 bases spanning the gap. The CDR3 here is CASSADRGNAPLHF. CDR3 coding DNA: TGTGCCAGCAGCGCTGACCGAGGGAATGCACCCCTCCACTTT.